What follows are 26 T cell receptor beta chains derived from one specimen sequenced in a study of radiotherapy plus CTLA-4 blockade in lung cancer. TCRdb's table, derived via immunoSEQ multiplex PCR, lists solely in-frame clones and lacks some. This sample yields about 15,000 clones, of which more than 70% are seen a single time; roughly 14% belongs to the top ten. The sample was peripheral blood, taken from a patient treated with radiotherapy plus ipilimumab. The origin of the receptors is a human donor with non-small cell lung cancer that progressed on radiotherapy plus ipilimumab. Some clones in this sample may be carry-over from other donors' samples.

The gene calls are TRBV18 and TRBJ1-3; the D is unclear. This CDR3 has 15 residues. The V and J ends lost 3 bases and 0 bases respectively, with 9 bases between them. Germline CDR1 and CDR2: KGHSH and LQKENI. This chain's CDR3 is CASSPVTSSGNTIYF. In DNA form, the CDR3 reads TGTGCCAGCTCACCTGTCACGAGCTCTGGAAACACCATATATTTT.

The CDR3 protein is CASSRLAGGNSYNEQFF. The CDR3 DNA is TGTGCCAGCAGCAGACTAGCGGGAGGGAACTCCTACAATGAGCAGTTCTTC. V gene TRBV7-2 combines with J gene TRBJ2-1; TRBD2 matches 14 bases. The CDR3 length is 17 residues. V gave up 5 bases and J gave up 0 bases; unmatched junction bases: 3. Germline V CDR1 and CDR2: SGHTA, FQGNSA.

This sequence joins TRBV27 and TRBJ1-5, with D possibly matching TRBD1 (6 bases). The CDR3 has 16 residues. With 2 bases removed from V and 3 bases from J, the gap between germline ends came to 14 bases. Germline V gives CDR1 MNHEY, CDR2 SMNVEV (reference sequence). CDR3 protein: CASSLKWTDNNQPQHF. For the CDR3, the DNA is TGTGCCAGCAGTTTAAAGTGGACAGACAACAATCAGCCCCAGCATTTT.

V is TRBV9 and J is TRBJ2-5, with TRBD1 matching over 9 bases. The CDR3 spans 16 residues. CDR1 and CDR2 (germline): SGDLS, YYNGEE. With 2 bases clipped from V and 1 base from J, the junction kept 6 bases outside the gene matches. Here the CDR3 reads CASSVATGGSQETQYF. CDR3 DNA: TGTGCCAGCAGCGTGGCGACAGGGGGGTCCCAAGAGACCCAGTACTTC.

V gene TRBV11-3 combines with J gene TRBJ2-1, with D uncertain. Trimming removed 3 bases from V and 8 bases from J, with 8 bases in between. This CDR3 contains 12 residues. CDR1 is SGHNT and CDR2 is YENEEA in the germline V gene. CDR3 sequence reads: CASSFKVDEQFF. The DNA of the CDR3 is TGTGCCAGCAGCTTTAAAGTAGATGAGCAGTTCTTC.

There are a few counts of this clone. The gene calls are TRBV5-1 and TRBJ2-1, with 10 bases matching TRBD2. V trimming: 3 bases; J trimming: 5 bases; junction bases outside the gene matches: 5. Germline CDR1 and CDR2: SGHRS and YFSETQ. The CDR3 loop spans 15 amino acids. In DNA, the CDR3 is TGCGCCAGCAGCTCTAGCGGGGGCCCACACAATGAGCAGTTCTTC. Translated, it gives CASSSSGGPHNEQFF.

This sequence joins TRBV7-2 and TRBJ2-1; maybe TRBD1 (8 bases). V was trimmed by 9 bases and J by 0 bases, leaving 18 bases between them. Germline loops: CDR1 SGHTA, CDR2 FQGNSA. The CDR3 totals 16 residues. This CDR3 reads CASSRGLAASYNEQFF. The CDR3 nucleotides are TGTGCCAGTTCCAGGGGGCTAGCGGCCTCCTACAATGAGCAGTTCTTC. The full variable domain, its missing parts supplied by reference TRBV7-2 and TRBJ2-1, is GAGVSQSPSNKVTEKGKDVELRCDPISGHTALYWYRQSLGQGLEFLIYFQGNSAPDKSGLPSDRFSAERTGGSVSTLTIQRTQQEDSAVYLCASSRGLAASYNEQFFGPGTRLTVL.

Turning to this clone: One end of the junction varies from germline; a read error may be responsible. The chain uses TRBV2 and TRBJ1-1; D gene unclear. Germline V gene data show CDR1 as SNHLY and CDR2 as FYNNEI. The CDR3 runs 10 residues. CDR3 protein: CASSETEAFF. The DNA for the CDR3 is TGTGCCAGCAGCGAGACTGAGGCTTTCTTT.

CDR3 region: CASSVTPIGDTQYF. CDR3 coding DNA: TGTGCCAGTAGTGTTACACCGATCGGGGATACGCAGTATTTT. The chain employs TRBV19 and TRBJ2-3; D unclear. CDR1 is LNHDA, CDR2 SQIVND, per germline (reference sequence). V shed 5 bases and J shed 6 bases, with 15 bases lying between them. The CDR3 is made up of 14 amino acids.

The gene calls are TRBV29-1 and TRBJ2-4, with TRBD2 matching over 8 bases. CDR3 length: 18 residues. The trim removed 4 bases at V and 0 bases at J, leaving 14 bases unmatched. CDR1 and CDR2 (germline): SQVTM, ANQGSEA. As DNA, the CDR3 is TGCAGCGTTGGATCGGGACTAGGTTTCGGGTTAGCCAAAAACATTCAGTACTTC. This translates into CSVGSGLGFGLAKNIQYF.

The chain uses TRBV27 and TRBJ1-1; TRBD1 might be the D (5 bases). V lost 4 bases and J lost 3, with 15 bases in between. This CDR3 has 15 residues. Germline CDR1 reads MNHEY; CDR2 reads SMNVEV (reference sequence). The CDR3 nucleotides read TGTGCCAGCAGTTCCCCCCCGGGGGTGGACACTGAAGCTTTCTTT. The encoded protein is CASSSPPGVDTEAFF.

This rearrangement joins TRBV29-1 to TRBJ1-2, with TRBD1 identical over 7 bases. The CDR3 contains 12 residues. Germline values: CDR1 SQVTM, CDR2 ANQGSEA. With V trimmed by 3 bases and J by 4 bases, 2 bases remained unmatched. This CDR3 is CSVDRTGYGYTF. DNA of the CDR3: TGCAGCGTTGATCGGACAGGCTATGGCTACACCTTC.

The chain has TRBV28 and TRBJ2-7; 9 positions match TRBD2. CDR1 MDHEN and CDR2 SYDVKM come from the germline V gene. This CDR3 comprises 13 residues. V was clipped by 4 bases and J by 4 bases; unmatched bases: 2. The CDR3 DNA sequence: TGTGCCAGCAGTTCAAGCGGGAGGTACGAGCAGTACTTC. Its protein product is CASSSSGRYEQYF.

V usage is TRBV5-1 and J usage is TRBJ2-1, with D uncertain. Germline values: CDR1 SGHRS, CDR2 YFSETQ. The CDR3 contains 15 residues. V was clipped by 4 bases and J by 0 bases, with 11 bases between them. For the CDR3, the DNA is TGCGCCAGCAGCGCCGACATTAGCTCCTACAATGAGCAGTTCTTC. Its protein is CASSADISSYNEQFF. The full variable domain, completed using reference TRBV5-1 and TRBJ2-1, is KAGVTQTPRYLIKTRGQQVTLSCSPISGHRSVSWYQQTPGQGLQFLFEYFSETQRNKGNFPGRFSGRQFSNSRSEMNVSTLELGDSALYLCASSADISSYNEQFFGPGTRLTVL.

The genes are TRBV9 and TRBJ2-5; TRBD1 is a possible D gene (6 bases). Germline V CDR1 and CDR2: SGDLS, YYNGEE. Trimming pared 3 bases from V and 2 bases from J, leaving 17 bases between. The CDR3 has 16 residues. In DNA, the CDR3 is TGTGCCAGCAGCGGGCTTTCGACAGGAGCACAAGAGACCCAGTACTTC. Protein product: CASSGLSTGAQETQYF.

The CDR3 DNA is TGTGCCAGTAGAGACAGGGGTAATCAGCCCCAGCATTTT. It translates to CASRDRGNQPQHF. The rearrangement joins TRBV19 to TRBJ1-5; 8 bases align to TRBD1. Trimming took 6 bases from V and 4 from J; bases not matched to a gene: 2. The CDR3 consists of 13 residues. In germline, CDR1 is LNHDA, CDR2 SQIVND (reference sequence). Variable domain in full (rest from reference TRBV19 and TRBJ1-5): DGGITQSPKYLFRKEGQNVTLSCEQNLNHDAMYWYRQDPGQGLRLIYYSQIVNDFQKGDIAEGYSVSREKKESFPLTVTSAQKNPTAFYLCASRDRGNQPQHFGDGTRLSIL.

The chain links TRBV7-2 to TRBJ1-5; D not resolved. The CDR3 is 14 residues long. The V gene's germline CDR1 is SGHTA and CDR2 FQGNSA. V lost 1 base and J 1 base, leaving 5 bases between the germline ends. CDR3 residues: CASSLGESNQPQHF. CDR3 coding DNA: TGTGCCAGCAGCTTAGGTGAGAGCAATCAGCCCCAGCATTTT.

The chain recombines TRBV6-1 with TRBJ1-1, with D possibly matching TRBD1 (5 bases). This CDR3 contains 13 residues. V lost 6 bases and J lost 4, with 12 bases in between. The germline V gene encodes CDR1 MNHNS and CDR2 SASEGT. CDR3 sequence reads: CASRMTESTEAFF. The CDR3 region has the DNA TGTGCCAGCAGGATGACAGAGAGCACTGAAGCTTTCTTT.

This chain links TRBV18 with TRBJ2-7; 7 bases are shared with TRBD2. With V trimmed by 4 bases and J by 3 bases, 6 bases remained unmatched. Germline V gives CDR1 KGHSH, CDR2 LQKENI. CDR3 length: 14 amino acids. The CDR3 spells CASSLPSGDYEQYF. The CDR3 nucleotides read TGTGCCAGCTCACTTCCCAGCGGGGACTACGAGCAGTACTTC.

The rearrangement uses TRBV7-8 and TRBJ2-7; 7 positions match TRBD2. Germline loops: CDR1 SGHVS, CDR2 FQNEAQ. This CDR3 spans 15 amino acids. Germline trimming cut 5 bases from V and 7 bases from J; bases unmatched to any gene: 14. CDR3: CASSPRLAGSGEQYF. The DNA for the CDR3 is TGTGCCAGCAGCCCGAGACTAGCCGGGAGTGGTGAGCAGTACTTC.

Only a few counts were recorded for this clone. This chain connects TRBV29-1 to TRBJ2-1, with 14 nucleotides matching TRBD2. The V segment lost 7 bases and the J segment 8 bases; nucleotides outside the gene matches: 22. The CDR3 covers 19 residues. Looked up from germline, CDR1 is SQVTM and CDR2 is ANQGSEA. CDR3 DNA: TGCAGCGCCGGGACAGGGCGGAGTGGGGGACTAGCGGGAGCCTATGAGCAGTTCTTC. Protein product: CSAGTGRSGGLAGAYEQFF.

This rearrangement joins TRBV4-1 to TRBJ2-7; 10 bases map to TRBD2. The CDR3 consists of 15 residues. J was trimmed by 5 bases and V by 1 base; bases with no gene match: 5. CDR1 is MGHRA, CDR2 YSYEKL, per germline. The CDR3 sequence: CASSQGSLAGNEQYF. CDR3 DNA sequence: TGCGCCAGCAGCCAAGGATCACTAGCGGGAAACGAGCAGTACTTC.

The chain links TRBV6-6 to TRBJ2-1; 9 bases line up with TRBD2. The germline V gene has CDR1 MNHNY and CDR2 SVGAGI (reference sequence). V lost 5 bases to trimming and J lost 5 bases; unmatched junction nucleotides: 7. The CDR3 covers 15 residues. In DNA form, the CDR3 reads TGTGCCAGCAGTCCCCGACTAGCGGAAAACAATGAGCAGTTCTTC. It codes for CASSPRLAENNEQFF.

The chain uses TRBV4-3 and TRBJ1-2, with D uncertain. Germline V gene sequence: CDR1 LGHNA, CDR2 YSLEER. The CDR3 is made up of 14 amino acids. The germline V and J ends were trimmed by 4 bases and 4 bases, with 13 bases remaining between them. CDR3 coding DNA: TGCGCCAGCAGCCTAAAGCAGGCCACCTATGGCTACACCTTC. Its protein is CASSLKQATYGYTF.

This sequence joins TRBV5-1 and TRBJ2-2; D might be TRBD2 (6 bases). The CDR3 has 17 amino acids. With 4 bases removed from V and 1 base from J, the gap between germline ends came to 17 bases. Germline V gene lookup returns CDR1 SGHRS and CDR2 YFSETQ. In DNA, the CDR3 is TGCGCCAGCAGCCCTAGCTGGGGGGTACTGAACACCGGGGAGCTGTTTTTT. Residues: CASSPSWGVLNTGELFF.

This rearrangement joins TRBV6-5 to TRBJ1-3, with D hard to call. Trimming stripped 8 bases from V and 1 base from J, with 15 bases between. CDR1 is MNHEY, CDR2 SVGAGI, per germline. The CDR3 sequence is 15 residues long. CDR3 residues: CASGRQVGSGNTIYF. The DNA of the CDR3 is TGTGCCAGCGGGAGGCAGGTCGGTTCTGGAAACACCATATATTTT.